The rows below give T cell receptor beta chains drawn from one sample of a study of Graves' ophthalmopathy and Graves' hyperthyroidism. TCRdb reprocessed the multiplex PCR reads with MiXCR, giving one entry per CDR3 protein. The sample records hundreds of thousands of distinct CDR3 sequences, approximately 40% being singletons. The sequenced sample was peripheral blood. These receptors were obtained from an adult man with Graves' ophthalmopathy. CDR3s include the opening cysteine and the closing phenylalanine or tryptophan. D genes are given only for firm matches. Expanded clones are given a class, and other clones once, few, many or no size at all.

cdr3_nt,cdr3_aa,j_call,d_call,cdr3_length,clone_size,v_call
TGTGCCAGCAGTTTGGGTTTACTCTCCCCCTACGAGCAGTACTTC,CASSLGLLSPYEQYF,TRBJ2-7,NA,15,NA,TRBV12-3/TRBV12-4
TGTGCCAGCAGCTTCCCGGACAGTTATGGCTACACCTTC,CASSFPDSYGYTF,TRBJ1-2,NA,13,many,TRBV11-1
TGTGCCAGCAGCCGCGAAAGTGGCAGCTCCTACGAGCAGTACTTC,CASSRESGSSYEQYF,TRBJ2-7,NA,15,many,TRBV7-8
TGTGCCAGCAGCTCGTACTCGCGGGGGGTATACGAGCAGTACTTC,CASSSYSRGVYEQYF,TRBJ2-7,TRBD2,15,few,TRBV5-1
TGTGCCAGCAGCGTCTCGGGACAGGGTACTGGAAACACCATATATTTT,CASSVSGQGTGNTIYF,TRBJ1-3,TRBD1,16,NA,TRBV9
TGTGCCAGCCCACCGCAGGGGGGCTACGAGCAGTACTTC,CASPPQGGYEQYF,TRBJ2-7,NA,13,NA,TRBV7-8
TGCGCCAGCAGCTTTGGGGGGATGGGGACTGAAGCTTTCTTT,CASSFGGMGTEAFF,TRBJ1-1,NA,14,few,TRBV5-1
TGTGCCAGCTCACCACGCCTTCTGACCACCGGGGAGCTGTTTTTT,CASSPRLLTTGELFF,TRBJ2-2,NA,15,NA,TRBV25-1
TGTGCCATCAGTGTAAGGGGACAGGGGGAGAATTCACCCCTCCACTTT,CAISVRGQGENSPLHF,TRBJ1-6,TRBD1,16,NA,TRBV25-1
TGTGCCGCCAGCAGAGGTCAGATCCGTCTAGCGGGCCGAGTCGAGCAGTACTTC,CAASRGQIRLAGRVEQYF,TRBJ2-7,TRBD2,18,NA,TRBV15
TGTTCCAGCAAGATCAGTGGCAGAGGACCCGATGTGGAAAAACTGTTTTTT,CSSKISGRGPDVEKLFF,TRBJ1-4,NA,17,NA,TRBV2
TGTGCCACCAGAGAACAGGGTTTAGCAAATCAGCCCCAGCATTTT,CATREQGLANQPQHF,TRBJ1-5,NA,15,NA,TRBV2
TGTGCCAGCAGCTTGGTGTCAGGGCGAGGAAACACCATATATTTT,CASSLVSGRGNTIYF,TRBJ1-3,NA,15,few,TRBV5-4
TGTGCCAGTAGTAAGGGATCCTACGAGCAGTACTTC,CASSKGSYEQYF,TRBJ2-7,NA,12,NA,TRBV19
TGCAGCGTTGCCCAGGGAAGGGTCAATGAGCAGTTCTTC,CSVAQGRVNEQFF,TRBJ2-1,NA,13,NA,TRBV29-1
TGTGCCAGCAGTATCAAGAACACCGGGGAGCTGTTTTTT,CASSIKNTGELFF,TRBJ2-2,NA,13,many,TRBV25-1
TGCAGTGCTCGCCAAAGGGTAGCGGGGAAGGGGAGCGAGCAGTACTTC,CSARQRVAGKGSEQYF,TRBJ2-7,TRBD2,16,NA,TRBV20-1
TGTGCCAGCAGTGGGGGCAAGGGCAATCAGCCCCAGCATTTT,CASSGGKGNQPQHF,TRBJ1-5,NA,14,NA,TRBV2
TGTGCTAGTGGACAGGGGGCGCAAGGCGGGGAGCTGTTTTTT,CASGQGAQGGELFF,TRBJ2-2,TRBD1,14,many,TRBV7-7
TGTGCCAGCAGCCCTCGACAGGGTAATGGCTACACCTTC,CASSPRQGNGYTF,TRBJ1-2,TRBD1,13,NA,TRBV10-3
TGTGCCAGCAGCTTAAACCGACAGGTGAACACCGGGGAGCTGTTTTTT,CASSLNRQVNTGELFF,TRBJ2-2,NA,16,NA,TRBV25-1
TGTGCCAGCAGCTTTACACTAGCGGGACCCTACGAGCAGTACTTC,CASSFTLAGPYEQYF,TRBJ2-7,TRBD2,15,many,TRBV7-9
TGTGCCAGCAGCTTACCGGACATTAACGAGCAGTACTTC,CASSLPDINEQYF,TRBJ2-7,NA,13,once,TRBV7-8
TGCAGTGCCGGCAGCGCTTTCGAGGAACACTACGAGCAGTACTTC,CSAGSAFEEHYEQYF,TRBJ2-7,NA,15,NA,TRBV20-1
TGTGCCAGCAGCTTAAACGCCGAATACACTGAAGCTTTCTTT,CASSLNAEYTEAFF,TRBJ1-1,NA,14,NA,TRBV7-2
TGTGCCAGCAGCGTAGCCGGAGACCTGACAGATACGCAGTATTTT,CASSVAGDLTDTQYF,TRBJ2-3,NA,15,NA,TRBV9
TGTGCCAGCAGCTTAGCTGGGGACACCTTC,CASSLAGDTF,TRBJ1-2,NA,10,NA,TRBV7-9
TGTGCCAGCAGTCCAGACACGTTTTCGAACACTGAAGCTTTCTTT,CASSPDTFSNTEAFF,TRBJ1-1,NA,15,few,TRBV2
TGCAGTGCTAGACCGCGGACAGGGAGCGACTATGGCTACACCTTC,CSARPRTGSDYGYTF,TRBJ1-2,TRBD1,15,few,TRBV20-1
TGTGCCAGCAGACCGTCTTTCCGGGAGAACACTGAAGCTTTCTTT,CASRPSFRENTEAFF,TRBJ1-1,NA,15,many,TRBV2
TGTGCCAGCAGCTTAGAAGGCCCAGGGGGCTATGGCTACACCTTC,CASSLEGPGGYGYTF,TRBJ1-2,TRBD1,15,NA,TRBV11-2
TGTGCCAGCAGCCGAGGTGGGTCGGGCTCATCCTACGAGCAGTACTTC,CASSRGGSGSSYEQYF,TRBJ2-7,NA,16,NA,TRBV13
TGTGCCGGCAGGGCACACGAGCAGTACTTC,CAGRAHEQYF,TRBJ2-7,NA,10,NA,TRBV2
TGTGCCAGCAGCTTAGTTCTAAGGACTTTCGAGAATTGGGGTGGCTACACCTTC,CASSLVLRTFENWGGYTF,TRBJ1-2,NA,18,few,TRBV7-9
TGTGCCAGCAGCTTGTCAAGGGGCGCGAAAAGCGGCGAAGCTTTCTTT,CASSLSRGAKSGEAFF,TRBJ1-1,NA,16,NA,TRBV7-9
TGTGCCAGCAGTCTAAGTCAGGGGGGGACTATTTACGAGCAGTACTTC,CASSLSQGGTIYEQYF,TRBJ2-7,NA,16,NA,TRBV12-3/TRBV12-4
TGTGCCAGCAGTTCCGGGACAGGGACAGATACGCAGTATTTT,CASSSGTGTDTQYF,TRBJ2-3,TRBD1,14,NA,TRBV25-1
TGTGCCAGCAGCTTAGCCGGGACAGATATCCAAGAGACCCAGTACTTC,CASSLAGTDIQETQYF,TRBJ2-5,TRBD1,16,many,TRBV7-2
TGTGCCAGCAGTGAAGTTAGGGACAGCACTGAAGCTTTCTTT,CASSEVRDSTEAFF,TRBJ1-1,TRBD1,14,many,TRBV2
TGTGCCAGTAGTCCAGGCGGCGGAGCCATGAACACTGAAGCTTTCTTT,CASSPGGGAMNTEAFF,TRBJ1-1,NA,16,few,TRBV19
TGCGCCAGCGGCGGGAGGGGGAGTCAGCCCCAGCATTTT,CASGGRGSQPQHF,TRBJ1-5,NA,13,many,TRBV10-1